This T cell receptor (beta chain) was observed in a study of beta chain features in type 1 diabetes. Since all of the isolated RNA was reverse transcribed, expressed TCRB transcripts were what got sequenced. Only in-frame clones appear in the TCRdb table, and some are missing; sequencing was by immunoSEQ multiplex PCR. The sample gives around 500,000 clones, 25% to 35% of which show up once; about 0.065% is in the top ten. Sorting with CD45RO/CCR7/CD25/CD127/CD95/CD27 yielded naive, central memory, regulatory and stem-like memory CD4+ cells. This clone was seen more than once but under ten times. Its antigen is still unknown. Whole-study results and caveats: Across patients, naive, central memory and Treg TCRB repertoires exhibited apparently greater similarity than was observed across healthy donors.

V dropped 5 bases and J dropped 4 bases, with 11 bases sitting between them. Germline CDR1 reads LNHDA; CDR2 reads SQIVND (reference sequence). The CDR3 is made up of 13 amino acids. The receptor was derived from a man between 18 and 35 years old in good health. Sequenced material: naive CD4+ T cells from blood. The gene calls are TRBV19 and TRBJ2-5; D is ambiguous. CDR3 DNA sequence: TGTGCCAGTAGTGTAGGCCAGACAGAGACCCAGTACTTC. As protein: CASSVGQTETQYF.